The clone carrying this T cell receptor beta chain was seen repeatedly, ten times or more. The data were produced by immunoSEQ multiplex PCR, yet TCRdb's version contains in-frame clones alone and is incomplete. In the table there are 140,000 to 150,000 clones, approximately 80% of which are singletons. These data originate in a study of blood T cell repertoires in COVID-19. Study-level information: COVID-19 samples collected from the United States, Italy and Spain covered acute and convalescent phases.

With 5 bases clipped from V and 5 bases from J, the junction kept 11 bases outside the gene matches. Germline CDR1 PRHDT, CDR2 FYEKMQ (reference sequence). This CDR3 spans 15 amino acids. V gene TRBV13 combines with J gene TRBJ2-7, with 8 bases fitting TRBD2. The material sequenced was peripheral blood. This clonotype originated in a woman aged 45-65 years with acute or convalescent COVID-19. The CDR3 region is CASSIRGGLHHEQYF. The CDR3 DNA reads as TGTGCCAGCAGCATACGGGGGGGCCTCCACCACGAGCAGTACTTC. The full variable domain, its missing parts supplied by reference TRBV13 and TRBJ2-7, is AAGVIQSPRHLIKEKRETATLKCYPIPRHDTVYWYQQGPGQDPQFLISFYEKMQSDKGSIPDRFSAQQFSDYHSELNMSSLELGDSALYFCASSIRGGLHHEQYFGPGTRLTVT.